This T cell receptor (beta chain) was captured in a study of PD-1 blockade in classical Hodgkin lymphoma. CDR3 length: 14 amino acids. With 5 bases removed from V and 10 bases from J, the gap between germline ends came to 20 bases. Germline V CDR1 and CDR2: SEHNR, FQNEAQ (reference sequence). Stated time point: cycle 4 day 1 (C4D1), after 5 to 7 weeks of nivolumab. Exposure to brentuximab vedotin varied, and each patient had relapsed following autologous stem cell transplantation. TCRdb keeps only in-frame clones here, not all; method: immunoSEQ multiplex PCR. The sample has 99,000 or so clones, about nine tenths seen once.

This sequence was found in a human donor with classical Hodgkin lymphoma. The chain links TRBV7-9 to TRBJ1-2; D gene unclear. The sample was peripheral blood mononuclear cells (PBMCs), taken before the fourth cycle of nivolumab. The chain's CDR3 is CASSQQVVRGVYTF. The CDR3 coding sequence is TGTGCCAGCAGCCAACAAGTCGTCCGAGGTGTCTACACCTTC.